The clone carrying this TCR beta chain was found a few times. Using its own MiXCR run on the 5' RACE reads, TCRdb lists one record per CDR3 protein. The sample consists of about 130,000 distinct CDR3 sequences, 25% of them appearing once. This record belongs to a study of T-cell memory formation after mild COVID-19. The CDR3 extends over 14 amino acids. Trimming took 6 bases from V and 6 from J; bases not matched to a gene: 4. Germline CDR1 reads MNHEY; CDR2 reads SMNVEV (reference sequence). The chain recombines TRBV27 with TRBJ2-1, with 11 bases that match TRBD1. The sequence came from an adult woman who had mild COVID-19 (a few samples of this study predate the infection). Cell type and time point are not known. The sample consisted of PBMCs or a T cell subset sorted from them (not recorded which). CDR3 amino acids: CASRGGTGGNEQFF. CDR3 in DNA: TGTGCCAGCAGGGGCGGGACAGGGGGCAATGAGCAGTTCTTC.